The clone carrying this TCR beta chain came up a few times. Its antigen is unidentified. This record belongs to a study of T-cell reconstitution after alpha-beta-depleted transplantation in children. Study-level points and caveats: Reports say that about two months after transplant, the alpha-beta T cells came out of several hundred graft clones that had expanded. By one year post-transplant, T-cell counts and diversity largely arose from T cells that were newly produced. The study traced high day-60 TCRbeta diversity in some patients to surviving recipient T cells and thymic progenitors.

The V end lost 3 bases, the J end lost 7 bases, and 18 bases lay between the germline ends. The V gene's germline CDR1 is DFQATT and CDR2 SNEGSKA (reference sequence). This CDR3 contains 14 residues. Researchers prepared the TCRbeta library using unique molecular identifiers, the study reports. TCRdb passed the PCR reads through MiXCR, listing each CDR3 protein once. The table has roughly 670,000 distinct CDR3 sequences, roughly 14% seen once; the top ten hold around 0.8%. The V and J genes are TRBV20-1 and TRBJ1-1; possible D gene TRBD1, 5 bases. Specimen: PBMCs, collected before TCRalphabeta/CD19-depleted stem cell transplant. This receptor was taken from a girl aged 2 to 10 with congenital amegakaryocytic thrombocytopenia, due to receive a stem cell transplant. The CDR3: CSARLLAGQFEAFF. The CDR3 DNA follows: TGCAGTGCTAGGCTTCTGGCAGGGCAATTTGAAGCTTTCTTT.